These T cell receptor beta chains were read from a single sample in a study of CD8+CD57+ T cells in acquired aplastic anemia. TCRdb recomputed calls from the reads with MiXCR, one row per CDR3 protein. The sample contains about 210,000 distinct CDR3 sequences, over 55% of which appear only once. Material: sorted CD4+, CD8+, or CD8+CD57+ T cells (not recorded which) from PBMCs. All receptors come from a human donor in good health. Both conserved end residues are part of each CDR3. Fields, in order: V gene, clone size, D gene, CDR3 length, J gene, CDR3 DNA, CDR3 protein. A D gene is named only where the DNA matches it firmly. Clone size is stated in some rows and not others, as once, few, many or a class when expanded.

V: TRBV7-9; size: NA; D: NA; length: 13; J: TRBJ2-7; DNA: TGTGCCAGCAGCCCGGGATCCTACTACGAGCAGTACTTC; CDR3: CASSPGSYYEQYF
V: TRBV20-1; size: NA; D: TRBD1; length: 14; J: TRBJ2-7; DNA: TGCAGTGCTAGAGGGACAGGGGGCGCGTACGAGCAGTACTTC; CDR3: CSARGTGGAYEQYF
V: TRBV7-2; size: NA; D: NA; length: 12; J: TRBJ2-7; DNA: TGTGCCAGCAGCTTAGCAAGGCTGGAGCAGTACTTC; CDR3: CASSLARLEQYF
V: TRBV5-1; size: NA; D: TRBD2; length: 16; J: TRBJ2-3; DNA: TGCGCCAGCAGCGAGGAACGAGCGGGAGGAACAGATACGCAGTATTTT; CDR3: CASSEERAGGTDTQYF
V: TRBV5-1; size: NA; D: NA; length: 14; J: TRBJ1-1; DNA: TGTGCCAGCAGCCGATGGGGGGCAGACACTGAAGCTTTCTTT; CDR3: CASSRWGADTEAFF
V: TRBV5-1; size: NA; D: TRBD1; length: 16; J: TRBJ2-3; DNA: TGCGCCAGCAGCCTGGGTGGGACAGGGGTAGGAGATACGCAGTATTTT; CDR3: CASSLGGTGVGDTQYF
V: TRBV5-6; size: NA; D: NA; length: 14; J: TRBJ2-7; DNA: TGTGCCAGCAGTCCGACCGGGCAAGACGACGAGCAGTACTTC; CDR3: CASSPTGQDDEQYF
V: TRBV19; size: NA; D: NA; length: 14; J: TRBJ1-1; DNA: TGTGCCAGTAGCTTGGGTGGGAGGTACACTGAGGCTTTCTTT; CDR3: CASSLGGRYTEAFF
V: TRBV7-8; size: many; D: TRBD1; length: 18; J: TRBJ2-1; DNA: TGTGCCAGCAGCACACTATTGACCGGGACAGGAGGCTACAATGAGCAGTTCTTC; CDR3: CASSTLLTGTGGYNEQFF
V: TRBV20-1; size: NA; D: TRBD2; length: 14; J: TRBJ2-7; DNA: TGCAGCGTTGAAGCTAGCGGGAGCTCCTACGAGCAGTACTTC; CDR3: CSVEASGSSYEQYF
V: TRBV2; size: NA; D: TRBD1; length: 15; J: TRBJ2-6; DNA: TGTGCCAGCAGTGAACAGGGGGCCGGGGCCAACGTCCTGACTTTC; CDR3: CASSEQGAGANVLTF
V: TRBV20-1; size: NA; D: NA; length: 11; J: TRBJ1-2; DNA: TGCAGTGCTAGGGAGTACTATGGCTACACCTTC; CDR3: CSAREYYGYTF
V: TRBV7-8; size: many; D: TRBD1; length: 16; J: TRBJ2-1; DNA: TGTGCCAGCAGCCTGACAGGGGTGTATACGGACAATGAGCAGTTCTTC; CDR3: CASSLTGVYTDNEQFF
V: TRBV15; size: few; D: NA; length: 12; J: TRBJ1-5; DNA: TGTGCCACCAGCAGAGATTCTGGGTCCCAGCATTTT; CDR3: CATSRDSGSQHF
V: TRBV2; size: many; D: NA; length: 10; J: TRBJ2-7; DNA: TGTGCCAGCAGTGAACTCGAGCAGTACTTC; CDR3: CASSELEQYF
V: TRBV13; size: many; D: TRBD1; length: 15; J: TRBJ2-7; DNA: TGTGCCAGCAGCTGGGGCGGATCGGGACAGGACGAGCAGTACTTC; CDR3: CASSWGGSGQDEQYF
V: TRBV5-1; size: NA; D: TRBD2; length: 15; J: TRBJ2-5; DNA: TGCGCCAGCAGCATCAGCGGGACCCCCTTTGAAACCCAGTACTTC; CDR3: CASSISGTPFETQYF
V: TRBV10-1; size: NA; D: NA; length: 12; J: TRBJ2-7; DNA: TGCGCCAGCAGTACGGGACCTGGGGAGCAGTACTTC; CDR3: CASSTGPGEQYF
V: TRBV7-6; size: NA; D: NA; length: 15; J: TRBJ1-6; DNA: TGTGCCAGCAGCCCACAGGAGCAGAGGCATTCACCCCTCCACTTT; CDR3: CASSPQEQRHSPLHF
V: TRBV2; size: NA; D: TRBD1; length: 15; J: TRBJ2-1; DNA: TGTGCCAGCAGTGACCCGGGACAGGGCTGGAATGAGCAGTTCTTC; CDR3: CASSDPGQGWNEQFF
V: TRBV6-2/TRBV6-3; size: NA; D: NA; length: 12; J: TRBJ1-6; DNA: TGTGCCAGCAGTCGATATAATTCACCCCTCCACTTT; CDR3: CASSRYNSPLHF
V: TRBV4-1; size: many; D: TRBD2; length: 12; J: TRBJ2-1; DNA: TGCGCCAGCAGCCAGCGGGGGGGGGAGCAGTTCTTC; CDR3: CASSQRGGEQFF
V: TRBV24-1; size: NA; D: NA; length: 13; J: TRBJ2-2; DNA: TGTGCCACGGAGCACACAAACACCGGGCAGCTGTTTTTT; CDR3: CATEHTNTGQLFF
V: TRBV20-1; size: many; D: TRBD2; length: 19; J: TRBJ2-7; DNA: TGCAGTGCCAAGAGCTCTGGACTAGAGATGATACCGACCTCCTACGAGCAGTACTTC; CDR3: CSAKSSGLEMIPTSYEQYF
V: TRBV7-9; size: once; D: NA; length: 14; J: TRBJ2-1; DNA: TGTGCCAGCAGCTTAGCTTTTCGGTACAATGAGCAGTTCTTC; CDR3: CASSLAFRYNEQFF
V: TRBV2; size: NA; D: NA; length: 15; J: TRBJ1-5; DNA: TGTGCCAGCAGTGAGGCCTCAGGGGCAGGTCAGCCCCAGCATTTT; CDR3: CASSEASGAGQPQHF
V: TRBV7-9; size: NA; D: TRBD1; length: 16; J: TRBJ1-3; DNA: TGTGCCAGCAGCTTCGGACAGGGCGCACAAGGAAACACCATATATTTT; CDR3: CASSFGQGAQGNTIYF
V: TRBV4-3; size: NA; D: NA; length: 14; J: TRBJ1-2; DNA: TGCGCCAGCAGCCAAGACCGCCAGGTCTCTGGCTACACCTTC; CDR3: CASSQDRQVSGYTF
V: TRBV27; size: NA; D: NA; length: 11; J: TRBJ2-3; DNA: TGTGCCAGCACTCAGGGAGATACGCAGTATTTT; CDR3: CASTQGDTQYF
V: TRBV7-3; size: NA; D: NA; length: 15; J: TRBJ2-3; DNA: TGTGCCAGCAGCTCAGGACTCGGAAGCACAGATACGCAGTATTTT; CDR3: CASSSGLGSTDTQYF
V: TRBV20-1; size: NA; D: TRBD2; length: 17; J: TRBJ2-1; DNA: TGCAGTGCTAGTACTAGCGGGGGGCCCCATCTCTACAATGAGCAGTTTTTC; CDR3: CSASTSGGPHLYNEQFF
V: TRBV2; size: NA; D: TRBD1; length: 14; J: TRBJ1-1; DNA: TGTGCCAGCAGCCAGGGGGGGACGAACACTGAAGCTTTCTTT; CDR3: CASSQGGTNTEAFF
V: TRBV3-1; size: many; D: NA; length: 13; J: TRBJ2-7; DNA: TGTGCCAGCAGCCAAGATGTGTGGGATGAGCAGTACTTC; CDR3: CASSQDVWDEQYF
V: TRBV29-1; size: many; D: TRBD2; length: 14; J: TRBJ2-7; DNA: TGCAGCATTCCGGGACTAGCGGGAGTCCACGAGCAGTACTTC; CDR3: CSIPGLAGVHEQYF
V: TRBV6-1; size: many; D: NA; length: 16; J: TRBJ1-5; DNA: TGTGCCAGCAGTGTTTTGGTCGGGGGTGGCAATCAGCCCCAGCATTTT; CDR3: CASSVLVGGGNQPQHF